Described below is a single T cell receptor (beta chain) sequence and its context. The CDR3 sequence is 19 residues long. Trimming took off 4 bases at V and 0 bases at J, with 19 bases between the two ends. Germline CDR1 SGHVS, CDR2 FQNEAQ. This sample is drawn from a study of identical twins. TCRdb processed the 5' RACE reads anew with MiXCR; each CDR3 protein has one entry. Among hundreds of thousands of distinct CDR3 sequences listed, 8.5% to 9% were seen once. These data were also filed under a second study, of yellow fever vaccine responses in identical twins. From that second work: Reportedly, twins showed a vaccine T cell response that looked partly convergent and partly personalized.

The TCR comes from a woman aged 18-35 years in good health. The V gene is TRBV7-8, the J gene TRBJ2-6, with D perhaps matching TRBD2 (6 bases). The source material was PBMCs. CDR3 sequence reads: CASSSRRVGTYSGANVLTF. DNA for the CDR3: TGTGCCAGCAGCTCCCGAAGGGTGGGGACTTACTCTGGGGCCAACGTCCTGACTTTC. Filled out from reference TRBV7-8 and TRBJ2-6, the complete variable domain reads GAGVSQSPRYKVAKRGQDVALRCDPISGHVSLFWYQQALGQGPEFLTYFQNEAQLDKSGLPSDRFFAERPEGSVSTLKIQRTQQEDSAVYLCASSSRRVGTYSGANVLTFGAGSRLTVL.